This TCR beta chain is from a study of T cells in Graves' hyperthyroidism and ophthalmopathy. Whole-study results and caveats: By a 13 V-J model, ophthalmopathy was set apart from stable hyperthyroidism.

Regions amplified from RNA transcripts were the TCR beta CDR3 regions. HTBI primers were the set used in a first-round RT-PCR of the TCR CDR3. TCRdb itself ran the multiplex PCR reads through MiXCR, one entry per CDR3 protein. The table shows some 500,000 distinct CDR3 sequences, with around 15% occurring only once. The V end was cut by 3 bases, the J end by 6 bases, with 9 bases between. This CDR3 has 12 residues. From germline, CDR1 is GTSNPN and CDR2 SVGIG (reference sequence). At least ten counts were recorded for this clonotype. Its antigen is unidentified. Newly diagnosed hyperthyroidism patients aged 18 to 65 years had disease lasting under 2 months. The study based diagnoses on clinical symptoms, serum thyroxine and TRAb, thyroid ultrasound and orbital computed tomography.

The chain uses TRBV30 and TRBJ2-1; D is perhaps TRBD2 (5 bases). The TCR was taken from a woman between 18 and 29 years old with Graves' hyperthyroidism. The sample was blood. CDR3 DNA: TGTGCCTGGAGCCGGGGTGTCAATGAGCAGTTCTTC. Its protein product is CAWSRGVNEQFF.